This T cell receptor beta chain stems from a study of glioma-infiltrating T cells after dendritic cell vaccination. Time point meaning: after dendritic cell vaccination, including at tumor progression/relapse. Blood PBMC samples: pre-vaccination, two weeks post third vaccination, and at tumor progression. Germline CDR1 is MDHEN and CDR2 is SYDVKM. V gave up 8 bases and J gave up 6 bases; unmatched junction bases: 4. The CDR3 has 14 amino acids. The PCR used 60 V beta and 13 J beta primers. This table comes from immunoSEQ multiplex PCR, and its TCRdb copy is limited to in-frame clones, with some not included. Of tens of thousands of clones in the sample, under 85% were seen once.

The sequences come from blood, collected after dendritic cell vaccination. The chain is built from TRBV28 and TRBJ1-6; 10 bases are a match to TRBD1. This receptor was taken from a human donor with glioblastoma. In DNA form, the CDR3 reads TGTGCCAGCGGGACAGGGGTAGGTAATTCACCCCTCCACTTT. Its protein product is CASGTGVGNSPLHF.